This T cell receptor (beta chain) came from a study of CD8 T cells in ankylosing spondylitis. Study outcomes and limitations: Reported data indicate significant enrichment of disease-linked clones within matched ankylosing spondylitis synovial fluid. Seemingly characteristic of ankylosing spondylitis blood was a TCR beta motif consisting of about 8 highly homologous variants.

This clonotype was observed a few times. Its specificity is unknown. By quantitative 5'-RACE with molecular barcodes, the TCR beta libraries were made. TCRdb used MiXCR to reprocess the 5' RACE reads, holding one entry per CDR3 protein. Here the sample spans 300,000 to 350,000 distinct CDR3 sequences, 14% to 15% being singletons. This CDR3 contains 15 residues. CDR1 and CDR2 (germline): DFQATT, SNEGSKA (reference sequence). Trimming took 2 bases from V and 0 from J; bases not matched to a gene: 1. Input material: blood, either unsorted or a sorted T cell fraction (not recorded which). The chain joins TRBV20-1 to TRBJ2-1; TRBD2 agrees at 10 bases. The clonotype originates from a male donor with ankylosing spondylitis or in good health (not recorded which). The CDR3 DNA sequence: TGCAGTGCTAGACTAGCGGGGGCCTCCTACAATGAGCAGTTCTTC. Translated, it gives CSARLAGASYNEQFF.